In its sample, the clone carrying this TCR beta chain was seen a few times. Its target is unknown. These data come from a study of T-cell memory formation after mild COVID-19. At the level of the study: Clusters of TCRs were largely donor specific.

Study-wide points: Still unconfirmed is whether the second-wave clones peaking on day 37 recognized SARS-CoV-2. The finding that pre-infection memory included some responding clones suggested that cross-reactive memory joined.

Germline-derived CDR1 and CDR2 are LGHNA and YSLEER. This CDR3 spans 15 amino acids. V lost 0 bases to trimming and J lost 5 bases, with 14 bases between them. 5'RACE primed from the constant segment yielded TCR alpha and TCR beta cDNA libraries bearing sample barcodes and UMIs. A single record per CDR3 protein comes from TCRdb applying MiXCR to the 5' RACE reads. Of a few hundred thousand distinct CDR3 sequences in the sample, 8% to 9.5% were seen once. The clonotype comes from a man aged 18 to 35 who had mild COVID-19 (a few samples of this study predate the infection). Cell type and time point are not known. Material: PBMCs or a T cell subset sorted from them (not recorded which). The rearrangement links TRBV4-3 to TRBJ2-7; no reliable D call. As DNA, the CDR3 is TGCGCCAGCAGCCAAGATTTGGTGGAACAGAACGAGCAGTACTTC. Translating it yields CASSQDLVEQNEQYF.